The subject of this entry is one T cell receptor (beta chain). This entry comes from a study of T cells expressing NK-cell markers. This CDR3 comprises 14 residues. Looked up from germline, CDR1 is LGHNA and CDR2 is YNFKEQ. With the 5' RACE reads reprocessed, TCRdb shows one record per CDR3 protein and no DNA. The sample table sets out approximately 380,000 distinct CDR3 sequences. The sample taken for sequencing was blood T cells: a sorted CD56 or NKG2C T cell subset, CD4+ or CD8+ T cells, or bulk PBMC T cells (not recorded which). The sequence was collected from a man between 18 and 69 years old in good health. The chain is built from TRBV4-2 and TRBJ2-3. The CDR3 protein is CASSRGLFTDTQYF.